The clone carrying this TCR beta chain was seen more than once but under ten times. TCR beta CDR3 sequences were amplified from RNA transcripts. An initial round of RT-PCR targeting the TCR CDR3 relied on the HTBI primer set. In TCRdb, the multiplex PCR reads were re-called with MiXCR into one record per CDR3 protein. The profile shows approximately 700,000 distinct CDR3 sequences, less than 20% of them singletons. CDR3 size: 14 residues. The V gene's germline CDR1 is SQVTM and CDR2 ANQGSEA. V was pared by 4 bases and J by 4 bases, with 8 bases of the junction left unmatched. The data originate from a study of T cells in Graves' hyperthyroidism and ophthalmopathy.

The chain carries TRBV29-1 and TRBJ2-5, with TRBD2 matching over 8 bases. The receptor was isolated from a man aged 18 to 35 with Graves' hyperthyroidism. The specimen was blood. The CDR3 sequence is CSVGSGSGGETQYF. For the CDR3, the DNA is TGCAGCGTTGGAAGCGGGAGTGGAGGAGAGACCCAGTACTTC.